The source of this T cell receptor beta chain is a study of cytomegalovirus exposure and HLA in healthy donors. Unmatched junction bases numbered 5, after V lost 5 bases and J lost 0 bases. The CDR3 has 16 residues. Germline loops: CDR1 SEHNR, CDR2 FQNEAQ (reference sequence). The PCR was carried out with 60 Vbeta primers and 13 Jbeta primers. Sequenced by immunoSEQ multiplex PCR; TCRdb stores in-frame clones only, minus some. Here the sample spans about 130,000 clones, 81% being singletons. The rearrangement uses TRBV7-9 and TRBJ2-7; 12 nucleotides line up with TRBD2. The sample consisted of PBMCs. This clonotype was obtained from a man in his late teens or twenties in good health and CMV-seronegative. CDR3 sequence: CASSGRLAGDSYEQYF. The CDR3 coding sequence is TGTGCCAGCAGCGGCAGACTAGCGGGGGACTCCTACGAGCAGTACTTC. The full variable domain, in which reference TRBV7-9 and TRBJ2-7 provide the parts outside the CDR3, is DTGVSQNPRHKITKRGQNVTFRCDPISEHNRLYWYRQTLGQGPEFLTYFQNEAQLEKSRLLSDRFSAERPKGSFSTLEIQRTEQGDSAMYLCASSGRLAGDSYEQYFGPGTRLTVT.